A single sample gave rise to the 2 T cell receptor beta chains below, sequenced in a study of blood T cell repertoires in COVID-19. The protocol was immunoSEQ multiplex PCR, while the TCRdb copy is restricted to in-frame clones and leaves out a portion. The sample contains more than 200,000 clones, approximately 80% of which appear only once. Material for sequencing was peripheral blood. These receptors all stem from a man in his 60s with acute or convalescent COVID-19.

Concerning this clone: Other DNA sequences in this specimen translate into the identical CDR3. The J gene is TRBJ2-7, the V gene TRBV29-1; TRBD1 matches 11 bases. The V and J ends lost 3 bases and 4 bases, in that order; junction bases with no gene match: 8. Germline V gene sequence: CDR1 SQVTM, CDR2 ANQGSEA. The CDR3 runs to 15 residues. The CDR3 spells CSVEGGQGATYEQYF. In DNA, the CDR3 is TGCAGCGTTGAGGGAGGACAGGGGGCAACTTACGAGCAGTACTTC.

This clone was seen a single time. The J gene is TRBJ2-7, the V gene TRBV27; TRBD2 is a possible D gene (6 bases). CDR1 and CDR2 (germline): MNHEY, SMNVEV (reference sequence). This CDR3 has 14 residues. Trimming shortened V by 6 bases and J by 4 bases, and 16 bases separated the two germline ends. The CDR3 protein is CASRRGPGGYEQYF. The CDR3 DNA reads as TGTGCCAGCAGGAGAGGACCCGGGGGATACGAGCAGTACTTC.